Sequencing of this TCR beta chain was carried out in a study of cytomegalovirus exposure and HLA in healthy donors. The PCR was carried out with 60 Vbeta primers and 13 Jbeta primers. Measured with immunoSEQ multiplex PCR; TCRdb has only the in-frame clones, and not every one. The sample holds around 67,000 clones, 75% to 80% seen once. Unmatched junction bases numbered 6, after V lost 6 bases and J lost 6 bases. The CDR3 contains 13 residues. Germline V CDR1 and CDR2: MGHDK, SYGVNS. Sequencing was carried out using PBMCs. The chain combines TRBV25-1 with TRBJ1-2, with 8 positions matching TRBD1. This sequence was found in a man in his late teens or twenties in good health and CMV-seropositive. The CDR3 spells CASSEQGENGYTF. In DNA, the CDR3 is TGTGCCAGCAGCGAACAGGGGGAAAATGGCTACACCTTC.